These T cell receptor beta chains were read from a single sample in a study of T cell responses to AZD1222 COVID-19 vaccine. Assay: immunoSEQ multiplex PCR; the TCRdb copy retains only in-frame clones and omits some. Among around 78,000 clones listed, roughly 90% were seen once. The material sequenced was peripheral blood, taken on day 0 of AZD1222 vaccination. Every receptor here comes from an adult in good health. Both conserved end residues are part of each CDR3. D genes are given only for firm matches. Clone sizes are given selectively: once, few, many, or a class where the clone is expanded.

>TRBV7-8|once|TRBJ1-2|.
CASSLVKGGYGYTF
TGTGCCAGCAGCTTAGTAAAAGGGGGGTATGGCTACACCTTC
>TRBV2|.|TRBJ2-5|.
CASSGRTASETQYF
TGTGCCAGCAGTGGAAGAACGGCTAGCGAGACCCAGTACTTC
>TRBV7-3|.|TRBJ2-3|TRBD1
CASSRHRDSTNTQYF
TGTGCCAGCAGCCGCCATCGGGACAGCACGAATACGCAGTATTTT
>TRBV4-3|.|TRBJ2-2|.
CASSQDRLRELFF
TGCGCCAGCAGCCAAGATAGGTTGAGGGAGCTGTTTTTT
>TRBV10-1|few|TRBJ2-7|.
CASRKTTDTYEQYF
TGCGCCAGCAGAAAAACGACAGACACCTACGAGCAGTACTTC
>TRBV12-5|.|TRBJ2-7|.
CASGPPEGPYEQYF
TGTGCTAGTGGTCCCCCGGAGGGCCCCTACGAGCAGTACTTC
>TRBV6-5|once|TRBJ2-7|.
CASTLRGEPHEQYF
TGTGCCAGCACTTTGAGGGGCGAACCCCACGAGCAGTACTTC
>TRBV5-1|.|TRBJ1-1|.
CASSSQQNTEAFF
TGCGCCAGCAGCTCCCAGCAGAACACTGAAGCTTTCTTT
>TRBV29-1|.|TRBJ2-7|.
CSVEPGAPVVVSYEQYF
TGCAGCGTTGAGCCGGGGGCGCCGGTTGTAGTGTCCTACGAGCAGTACTTC
>TRBV7-3|.|TRBJ2-1|TRBD1
CASSPSPGQGVDEQFF
TGTGCCAGCAGTCCCTCCCCGGGACAGGGTGTCGATGAGCAGTTCTTC
>TRBV21-1|.|TRBJ1-5|.
CASSSSGGGPQPQHF
TGTGCCAGCAGCTCTTCAGGGGGGGGGCCCCAGCCCCAGCATTTT
>TRBV3-1/TRBV3-2|.|TRBJ1-5|.
CASSGSGGGGNQPQHF
TGTGCCAGCAGCGGGTCGGGAGGGGGTGGCAATCAGCCCCAGCATTTT
>TRBV28|.|TRBJ2-1|.
CASSSPSRQRNEQFF
TGTGCCAGCAGTTCCCCCTCACGGCAGCGCAATGAGCAGTTCTTC
>TRBV5-4|.|TRBJ1-4|TRBD1
CASSWTGGAGMAEKLFF
TGTGCCAGCAGCTGGACAGGGGGCGCGGGGATGGCTGAAAAACTGTTTTTT
>TRBV5-1|.|TRBJ1-2|.
CASSPLGGYYGYTF
TGCGCCAGCAGCCCTCTTGGGGGCTACTATGGCTACACCTTC
>TRBV6-5|.|TRBJ1-1|.
CASSYSYSGGTEAFF
TGTGCCAGCAGTTACTCCTACAGTGGGGGTACTGAAGCTTTCTTT
>TRBV2|.|TRBJ1-2|TRBD1
CASKGTVFYGYTF
TGTGCCAGCAAGGGGACAGTCTTTTATGGCTACACCTTC
>TRBV11-3|.|TRBJ1-1|.
CASSLVGKGTEAFF
TGTGCCAGCAGCTTAGTGGGCAAGGGCACTGAAGCTTTCTTT
>TRBV20-1|.|TRBJ1-1|.
CSARDSTEAFF
TGCAGTGCTAGAGATTCCACTGAAGCTTTCTTT
>TRBV5-1|.|TRBJ1-4|.
CASSLKQGARRTNEKLFF
TGCGCCAGCAGCTTAAAACAAGGGGCTCGGCGAACTAATGAAAAACTGTTTTTT
>TRBV21-1|few|TRBJ1-6|.
CASSEYSPLHF
TGTGCCAGCAGTGAATACTCACCCCTCCACTTT
>TRBV7-9|.|TRBJ1-5|TRBD1
CASTGGSQPQHF
TGTGCCAGCACAGGGGGCAGCCAGCCCCAGCATTTT
>TRBV2|.|TRBJ1-5|.
CASRKTDYSNQPQHF
TGTGCCAGCAGAAAGACAGATTATAGCAATCAGCCCCAGCATTTT
>TRBV18|.|TRBJ1-5|.
CASSPPWNSNQPQHF
TGTGCCAGCTCACCACCCTGGAATAGCAATCAGCCCCAGCATTTT
>TRBV24-1|.|TRBJ1-1|.
CATSDLNVEGAFF
TGTGCCACCAGTGATTTGAACGTCGAGGGCGCTTTCTTT
>TRBV5-4|.|TRBJ2-7|TRBD2
CASSSLTAGGTYEQYF
TGTGCCAGCAGCTCGCTGACGGCGGGAGGAACCTACGAGCAGTACTTC
>TRBV5-1|.|TRBJ2-3|.
CASSLAGGNTQYF
TGCGCCAGCAGCTTGGCCGGGGGAAATACGCAGTATTTT
>TRBV7-2|.|TRBJ2-4|TRBD1
CASSSWTGANIQYF
TGTGCCAGCAGTTCATGGACAGGAGCAAACATTCAGTACTTC
>TRBV5-5|.|TRBJ2-1|.
CASSSLFSDNEQFF
TGTGCCAGCAGCTCCCTCTTCAGTGACAATGAGCAGTTCTTC
>TRBV9|once|TRBJ2-7|TRBD2
CASSPGLAGAEQYF
TGTGCCAGCAGCCCCGGACTAGCGGGGGCCGAGCAGTACTTC
>TRBV19|.|TRBJ1-2|TRBD1
CASSPGQGADGYTF
TGTGCCAGTAGCCCGGGACAGGGGGCGGATGGCTACACCTTC
>TRBV19|.|TRBJ1-2|.
CASSQTSSGYGYTF
TGTGCCAGTAGCCAAACGAGCTCAGGATATGGCTACACCTTC
>TRBV6-6|.|TRBJ2-1|.
CASRAYNEQFF
TGTGCCAGCCGCGCCTACAATGAGCAGTTCTTC
>TRBV9|.|TRBJ1-3|.
CASSAQPGTEGNTIYF
TGTGCCAGCAGCGCCCAACCGGGGACTGAAGGAAACACCATATATTTT
>TRBV19|.|TRBJ1-2|TRBD1
CASSFGQVYGYTF
TGTGCCAGTAGTTTTGGACAGGTCTATGGCTACACCTTC
>TRBV2|.|TRBJ1-5|.
CASSGSINQPQHF
TGTGCCAGCAGTGGGTCAATCAATCAGCCCCAGCATTTT
>TRBV7-9|once|TRBJ1-4|TRBD1
CASSTAGQGVNEKLFF
TGTGCCAGCAGCACAGCCGGACAGGGCGTGAATGAAAAACTGTTTTTT
>TRBV27|.|TRBJ2-7|.
CASSLSHSYEQYF
TGTGCCAGCAGTTTATCCCACTCCTACGAGCAGTACTTC
>TRBV5-1|.|TRBJ2-1|.
CASSSQSSYNEQFF
TGCGCCAGCAGCAGCCAAAGCTCCTACAATGAGCAGTTCTTC
>TRBV10-2|.|TRBJ1-3|.
CASRLGTARLSSGNTIYF
TGCGCCAGCAGACTCGGGACCGCACGATTGAGCTCTGGAAACACCATATATTTT
>TRBV11-3|.|TRBJ2-7|.
CASSSLRLGELYF
TGTGCCAGCAGCTCCCTGAGACTAGGAGAACTGTACTTC
>TRBV12-5|.|TRBJ1-3|.
CASGLEGTILGNTIYF
TGTGCTAGTGGTTTGGAGGGGACAATCCTAGGAAACACCATATATTTT
>TRBV18|.|TRBJ2-1|.
CARFGGGEVNYNEQFF
TGTGCCAGATTTGGTGGGGGAGAAGTAAACTACAATGAGCAGTTCTTC
>TRBV4-3|.|TRBJ2-7|.
CASSQVVGHEQYF
TGCGCCAGCAGCCAAGTGGTAGGGCACGAGCAGTACTTC
>TRBV2|.|TRBJ1-2|.
CASSDGGLLYGYTF
TGTGCCAGCAGTGATGGGGGTCTACTCTATGGCTACACCTTC
>TRBV14|.|TRBJ1-1|.
CASSQGRGMNTEAFF
TGTGCCAGCAGCCAAGGGAGGGGCATGAACACTGAAGCTTTCTTT
>TRBV6-4|.|TRBJ1-1|.
CASSEVRGTEAFF
TGTGCCAGCAGTGAGGTGCGCGGCACTGAAGCTTTCTTT
>TRBV6-5|few|TRBJ2-7|.
CASSALKGSSYEQYF
TGTGCCAGCAGCGCCCTAAAAGGTAGCTCCTACGAGCAGTACTTC
>TRBV6-5|once|TRBJ2-5|.
CASSQQQETQYF
TGTGCCAGCAGTCAACAACAAGAGACCCAGTACTTC
>TRBV7-9|.|TRBJ2-5|.
CASLSDGQTQYF
TGTGCCAGTCTTTCGGACGGGCAGACCCAGTACTTC
>TRBV6-2/TRBV6-3|.|TRBJ2-5|TRBD2
CASSQTGLARGTQYF
TGTGCCAGCAGTCAAACGGGACTAGCGAGGGGGACCCAGTACTTC
>TRBV11-2|.|TRBJ2-6|.
CASSSISGANVLTF
TGTGCCAGCAGCTCTATATCTGGGGCCAACGTCCTGACTTTC
>TRBV5-4|.|TRBJ2-7|TRBD1
CASSFGGQGFYEQYF
TGTGCCAGCAGCTTCGGGGGACAGGGGTTCTACGAGCAGTACTTC
>TRBV3-1/TRBV3-2|.|TRBJ2-7|TRBD2
CASSQADWLAGSSYEQYF
TGTGCCAGCAGCCAAGCCGATTGGTTAGCGGGGAGCTCCTACGAGCAGTACTTC
>TRBV11-2|.|TRBJ2-7|TRBD1
CASSSYRGRFYEQYF
TGTGCCAGCAGCTCGTACAGGGGTCGCTTTTACGAGCAGTACTTC
>TRBV10-3|.|TRBJ1-5|.
CAISQDRPLAINQPQHF
TGTGCCATCAGTCAAGACAGGCCGTTAGCTATTAATCAGCCCCAGCATTTT
>TRBV12-3/TRBV12-4|many|TRBJ1-1|.
CASTSKVNTEAFF
TGTGCCAGCACCTCAAAGGTGAACACTGAAGCTTTCTTT
>TRBV5-6|few|TRBJ2-1|.
CASSFNYNEQFF
TGTGCCAGCAGCTTCAACTACAATGAGCAGTTCTTC
>TRBV27|.|TRBJ1-4|.
CASSLAFRFNEKLFF
TGTGCCAGCAGTTTAGCGTTTCGGTTTAATGAAAAACTGTTTTTT